In its sample, the clone carrying this T cell receptor (beta chain) was seen a few times. What it binds is unknown. The method was immunoSEQ multiplex PCR; TCRdb's version includes in-frame clones alone and lacks a portion of them. The sample records 75,000 to 100,000 clones, roughly 76% being singletons. The V gene's germline CDR1 is ENHRY and CDR2 SYGVKD. The CDR3 runs to 14 residues. V lost 3 bases to trimming and J lost 5 bases; unmatched junction nucleotides: 6. This specimen comes from a study of PD-1 blockade in classical Hodgkin lymphoma. The study, taken as a whole, reports: Patients who responded completely had about the same baseline diversity as newly diagnosed patients. CD4+ TCR diversity, unlike CD8+, climbed significantly by C4D1.

Every patient was affected by relapse after autologous stem cell transplantation, while exposure to brentuximab vedotin was not uniform. Patients' outcomes at their best amounted to complete response, partial response or progressive disease. Sequences were derived from peripheral blood mononuclear cells (PBMCs), sampled before the second cycle of nivolumab. This chain joins TRBV10-3 and TRBJ2-7; 8 bases map to TRBD1. The sequence derives from a human donor with classical Hodgkin lymphoma. The CDR3 sequence: CAISEGQGANEQYF. The CDR3 region has the DNA TGTGCCATCAGTGAAGGGCAGGGGGCCAACGAGCAGTACTTC.